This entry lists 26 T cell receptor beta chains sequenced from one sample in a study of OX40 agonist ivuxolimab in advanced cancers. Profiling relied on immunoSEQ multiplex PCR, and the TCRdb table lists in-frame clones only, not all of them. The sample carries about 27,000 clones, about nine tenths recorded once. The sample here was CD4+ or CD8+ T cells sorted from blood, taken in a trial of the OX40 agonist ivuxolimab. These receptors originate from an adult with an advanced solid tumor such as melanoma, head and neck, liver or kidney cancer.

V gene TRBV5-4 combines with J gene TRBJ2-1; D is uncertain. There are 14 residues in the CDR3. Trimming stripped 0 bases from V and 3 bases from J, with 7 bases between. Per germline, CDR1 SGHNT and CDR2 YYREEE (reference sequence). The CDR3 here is CASSLATDYNEQFF. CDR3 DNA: TGTGCCAGCAGCTTGGCTACAGACTACAATGAGCAGTTCTTC.

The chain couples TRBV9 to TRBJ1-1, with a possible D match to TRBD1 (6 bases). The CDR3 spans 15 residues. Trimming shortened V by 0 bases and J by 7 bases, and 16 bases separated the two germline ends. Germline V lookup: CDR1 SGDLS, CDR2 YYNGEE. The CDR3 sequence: CASSVGVGAGGEAFF. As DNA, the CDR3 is TGTGCCAGCAGCGTAGGGGTGGGGGCCGGTGGTGAAGCTTTCTTT.

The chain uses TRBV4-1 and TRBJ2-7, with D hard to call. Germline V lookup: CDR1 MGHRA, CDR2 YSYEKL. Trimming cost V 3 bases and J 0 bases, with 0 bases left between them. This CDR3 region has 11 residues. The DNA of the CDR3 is TGCGCCAGCAGCCACTCCTACGAGCAGTACTTC. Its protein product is CASSHSYEQYF.

In nucleotides, the CDR3 is TGTGCCAGCAGCTTAGGGGGGACCCTTTACACCGGGGAGCTGTTTTTT. Its protein product is CASSLGGTLYTGELFF. The V gene is TRBV7-6, the J gene TRBJ2-2; D possibly matches TRBD1 or TRBD2 (5 bases each). In germline, CDR1 is SGHVS, CDR2 FNYEAQ. There are 16 residues in the CDR3. V lost 1 base, J lost 3 bases, and 12 bases lay in between.

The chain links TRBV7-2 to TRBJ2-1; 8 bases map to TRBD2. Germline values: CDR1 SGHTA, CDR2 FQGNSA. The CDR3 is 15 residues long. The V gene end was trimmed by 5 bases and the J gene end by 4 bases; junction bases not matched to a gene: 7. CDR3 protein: CASSPLAGKYNEQFF. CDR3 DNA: TGTGCCAGCAGCCCGTTAGCGGGAAAATACAATGAGCAGTTCTTC.

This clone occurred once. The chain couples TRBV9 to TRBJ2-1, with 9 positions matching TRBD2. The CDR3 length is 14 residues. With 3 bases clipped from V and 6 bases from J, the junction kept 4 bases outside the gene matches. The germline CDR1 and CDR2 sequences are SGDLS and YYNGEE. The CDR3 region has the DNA TGTGCCAGCAGCGCTAGCGGGAACATCAATGAGCAGTTCTTC. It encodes CASSASGNINEQFF.

The CDR3 coding sequence is TGTGCCAGCAGTCTCGCCCCAGAGAACGAGCAGTACTTC. Its protein is CASSLAPENEQYF. The V and J genes are TRBV2 and TRBJ2-7; D not certain. V was clipped by 5 bases and J by 5 bases, with 13 bases between them. This CDR3 contains 13 residues. Germline V gene data show CDR1 as SNHLY and CDR2 as FYNNEI.

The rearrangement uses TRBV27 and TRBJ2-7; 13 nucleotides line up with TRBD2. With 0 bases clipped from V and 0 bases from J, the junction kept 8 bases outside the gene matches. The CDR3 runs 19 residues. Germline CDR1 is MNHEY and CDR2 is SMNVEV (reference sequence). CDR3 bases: TGTGCCAGCAGTTTATCCCCCGGGGGACTAGCGGGGTTCTCCTACGAGCAGTACTTC. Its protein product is CASSLSPGGLAGFSYEQYF.

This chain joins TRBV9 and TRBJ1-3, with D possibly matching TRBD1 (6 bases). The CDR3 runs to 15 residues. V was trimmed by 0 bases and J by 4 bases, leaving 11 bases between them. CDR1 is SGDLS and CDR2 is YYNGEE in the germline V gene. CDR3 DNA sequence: TGTGCCAGCAGCGTAGAGGGGACACCCGGAAACACCATATATTTT. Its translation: CASSVEGTPGNTIYF.

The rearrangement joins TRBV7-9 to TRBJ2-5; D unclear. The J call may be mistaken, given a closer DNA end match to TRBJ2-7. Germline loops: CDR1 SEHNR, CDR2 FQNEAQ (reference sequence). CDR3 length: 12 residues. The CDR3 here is CASSPPGNEQYF. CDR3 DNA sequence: TGTGCCAGCAGCCCCCCAGGAAACGAGCAGTACTTC.

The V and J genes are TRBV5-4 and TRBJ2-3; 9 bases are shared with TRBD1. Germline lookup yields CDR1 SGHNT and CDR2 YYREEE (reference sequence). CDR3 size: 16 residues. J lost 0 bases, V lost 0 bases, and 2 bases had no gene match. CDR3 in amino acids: CASSLGQGGSTDTQYF. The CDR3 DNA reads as TGTGCCAGCAGCTTGGGACAGGGGGGGAGCACAGATACGCAGTATTTT.

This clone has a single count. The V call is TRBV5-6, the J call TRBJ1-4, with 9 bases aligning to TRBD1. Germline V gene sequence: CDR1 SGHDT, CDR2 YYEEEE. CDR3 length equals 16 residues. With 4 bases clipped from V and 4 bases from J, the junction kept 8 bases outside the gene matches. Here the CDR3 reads CASSDGQGWGNEKLFF. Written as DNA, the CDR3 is TGTGCCAGCAGCGATGGACAGGGGTGGGGTAATGAAAAACTGTTTTTT.

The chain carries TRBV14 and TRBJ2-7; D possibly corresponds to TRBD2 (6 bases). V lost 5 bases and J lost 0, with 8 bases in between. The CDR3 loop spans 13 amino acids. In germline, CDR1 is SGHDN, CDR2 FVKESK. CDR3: CASSAGYSYEQYF. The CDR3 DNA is TGTGCCAGCAGCGCGGGGTACTCCTACGAGCAGTACTTC. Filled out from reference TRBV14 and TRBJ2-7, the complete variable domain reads EAGVTQFPSHSVIEKGQTVTLRCDPISGHDNLYWYRRVMGKEIKFLLHFVKESKQDESGMPNNRFLAERTGGTYSTLKVQPAELEDSGVYFCASSAGYSYEQYFGPGTRLTVT.

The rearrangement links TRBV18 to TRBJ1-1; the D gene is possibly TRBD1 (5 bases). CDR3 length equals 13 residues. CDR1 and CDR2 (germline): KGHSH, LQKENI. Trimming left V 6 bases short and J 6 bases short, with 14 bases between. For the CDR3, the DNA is TGTGCCAGCTCGACAGACGGGGGGGCTGAAGCTTTCTTT. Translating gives CASSTDGGAEAFF.

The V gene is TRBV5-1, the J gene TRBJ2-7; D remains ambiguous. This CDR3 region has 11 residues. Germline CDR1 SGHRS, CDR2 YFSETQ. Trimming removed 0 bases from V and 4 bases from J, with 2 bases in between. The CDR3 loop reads CASSLGYEQYF. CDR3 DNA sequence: TGCGCCAGCAGCTTGGGGTACGAGCAGTACTTC.

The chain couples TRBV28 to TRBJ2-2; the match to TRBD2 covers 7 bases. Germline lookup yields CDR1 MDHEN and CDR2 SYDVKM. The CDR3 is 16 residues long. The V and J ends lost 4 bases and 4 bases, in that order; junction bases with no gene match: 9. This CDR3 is CASSYRRGDGTGELFF. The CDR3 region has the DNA TGTGCCAGCAGTTACCGTCGGGGGGACGGCACCGGGGAGCTGTTTTTT.

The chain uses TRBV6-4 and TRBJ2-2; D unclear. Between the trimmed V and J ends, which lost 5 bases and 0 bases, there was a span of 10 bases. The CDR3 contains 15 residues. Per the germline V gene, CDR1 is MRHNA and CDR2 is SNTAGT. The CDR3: CASSLGSANTGELFF. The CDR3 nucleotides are TGTGCCAGCAGTTTAGGGTCAGCGAACACCGGGGAGCTGTTTTTT.

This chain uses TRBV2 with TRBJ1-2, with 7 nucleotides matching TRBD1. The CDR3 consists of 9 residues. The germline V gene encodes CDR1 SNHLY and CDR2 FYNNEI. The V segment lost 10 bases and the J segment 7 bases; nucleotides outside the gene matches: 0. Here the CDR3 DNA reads TGTGCCAACAGGGGTGGCTACACCTTC. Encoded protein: CANRGGYTF.

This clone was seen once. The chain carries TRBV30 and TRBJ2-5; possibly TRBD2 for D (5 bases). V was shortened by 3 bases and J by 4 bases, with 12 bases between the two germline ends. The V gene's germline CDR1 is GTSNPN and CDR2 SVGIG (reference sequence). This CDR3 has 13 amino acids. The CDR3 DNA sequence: TGTGCCTGGAGCTTAGGAAGCGGAGAGACCCAGTACTTC. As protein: CAWSLGSGETQYF.

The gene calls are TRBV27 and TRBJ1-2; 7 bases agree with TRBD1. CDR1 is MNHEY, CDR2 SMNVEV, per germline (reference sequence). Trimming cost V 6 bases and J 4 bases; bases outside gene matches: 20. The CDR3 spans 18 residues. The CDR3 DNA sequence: TGTGCCAGCAGCTCAGATAGACAGGGCCTGTCGAGGGGCTATGGCTACACCTTC. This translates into CASSSDRQGLSRGYGYTF.

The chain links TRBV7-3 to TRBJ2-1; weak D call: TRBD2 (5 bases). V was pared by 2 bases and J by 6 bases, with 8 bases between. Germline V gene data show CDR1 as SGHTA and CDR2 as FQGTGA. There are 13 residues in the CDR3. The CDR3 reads CASSLLARNEQFF. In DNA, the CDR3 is TGTGCCAGCAGCTTACTAGCTCGCAATGAGCAGTTCTTC.

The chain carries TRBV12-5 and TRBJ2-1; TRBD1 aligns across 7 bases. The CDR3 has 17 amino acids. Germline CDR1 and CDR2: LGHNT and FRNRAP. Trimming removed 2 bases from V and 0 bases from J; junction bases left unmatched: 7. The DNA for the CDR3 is TGTGCTAGTGGTTTGACCATGACAGGGAGCTCCTACAATGAGCAGTTCTTC. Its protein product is CASGLTMTGSSYNEQFF.

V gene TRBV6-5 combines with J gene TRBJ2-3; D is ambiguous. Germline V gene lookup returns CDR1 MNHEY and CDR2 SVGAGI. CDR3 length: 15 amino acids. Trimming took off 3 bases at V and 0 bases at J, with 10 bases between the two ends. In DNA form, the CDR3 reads TGTGCCAGCAGTTATGGGCAGACTAGCACAGATACGCAGTATTTT. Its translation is CASSYGQTSTDTQYF.

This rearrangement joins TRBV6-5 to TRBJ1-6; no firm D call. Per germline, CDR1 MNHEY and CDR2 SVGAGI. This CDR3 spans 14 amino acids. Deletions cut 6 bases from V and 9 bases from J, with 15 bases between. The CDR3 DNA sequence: TGTGCCAGCAGGCAAGCTCTCGCGGGTTCACCCCTCCACTTT. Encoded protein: CASRQALAGSPLHF.

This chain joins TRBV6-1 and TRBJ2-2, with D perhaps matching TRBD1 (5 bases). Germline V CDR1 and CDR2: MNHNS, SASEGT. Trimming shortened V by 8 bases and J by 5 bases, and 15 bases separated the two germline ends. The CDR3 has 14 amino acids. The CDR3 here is CASSLRVWTGELFF. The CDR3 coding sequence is TGTGCCAGCTCTCTCAGGGTTTGGACCGGGGAGCTGTTTTTT.

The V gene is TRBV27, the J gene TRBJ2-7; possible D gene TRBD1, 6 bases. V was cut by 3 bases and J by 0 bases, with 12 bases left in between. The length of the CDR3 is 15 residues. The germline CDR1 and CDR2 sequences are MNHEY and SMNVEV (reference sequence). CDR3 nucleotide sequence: TGTGCCAGCAGTTTTTCGGGACACGTCTCCTACGAGCAGTACTTC. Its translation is CASSFSGHVSYEQYF.